This T cell receptor beta chain was found in a study of OX40 agonist ivuxolimab in advanced cancers. Findings of the study overall: At doses 0.1 to 3.0 mg/kg, CD4+ and CD8+ clones expanded.

Details on this clone: The antigen is undetermined.

V was pared by 1 base and J by 4 bases, with 2 bases between. The CDR3 length is 12 residues. The germline CDR1 and CDR2 sequences are SNHLY and FYNNEI. Sequenced by immunoSEQ multiplex PCR; TCRdb stores in-frame clones only, minus some. The table has more than 65,000 clones, about 82% seen once. The source was CD4+ or CD8+ T cells sorted from blood, collected in a trial of the OX40 agonist ivuxolimab. This receptor was obtained from an adult with an advanced solid tumor such as melanoma, head and neck, liver or kidney cancer. The chain is built from TRBV2 and TRBJ1-3; D is undetermined. In DNA, the CDR3 is TGTGCCAGCAGTGAAGGAGGAAACACCATATATTTT. This sequence encodes CASSEGGNTIYF. Looking up the rest from reference TRBV2 and TRBJ1-3 gives the full variable domain: EPEVTQTPSHQVTQMGQEVILRCVPISNHLYFYWYRQILGQKVEFLVSFYNNEISEKSEIFDDQFSVERPDGSNFTLKIRSTKLEDSAMYFCASSEGGNTIYFGEGSWLTVV.